These 28 T cell receptor beta chains share one sample of origin, sequenced in a study of monozygotic twins with inflammatory bowel disease. Following a re-call of the 5' RACE reads, TCRdb has one entry per CDR3 protein and lacks DNA. The specimen's table records about 380,000 distinct CDR3 sequences. The sample consisted of blood. These TCRs come from a human donor with ulcerative colitis or Crohn's disease, or a healthy co-twin of an affected twin (not recorded which).

This chain joins TRBV6-5 and TRBJ2-3; as DNA is missing, the TRBD1 call by TCRdb cannot be tested. The germline V gene encodes CDR1 MNHEY and CDR2 SVGAGI. CDR3 size: 17 residues. CDR3: CASSYGGQGAIGDTQYF.

The rearrangement links TRBV7-6 to TRBJ2-7. The germline V gene has CDR1 SGHVS and CDR2 FNYEAQ. The CDR3 runs 13 residues. The CDR3 sequence is CASSSHLLYEQYF.

V is TRBV7-2 and J is TRBJ2-5; TCRdb's D gene call, TRBD1, goes unchecked for lack of DNA. The CDR3 extends over 14 amino acids. Per the germline V gene, CDR1 is SGHTA and CDR2 is FQGNSA. This CDR3 is CASSLYGGEPKKYF.

The CDR3 sequence: CASSLDRGYQETQYF. The rearrangement links TRBV11-1 to TRBJ2-5; as DNA is missing, the TRBD1 call by TCRdb cannot be tested. The germline V gene has CDR1 SGHAT and CDR2 FQDESV (reference sequence). This CDR3 region has 15 residues. Full variable domain (outside the CDR3, taken from reference TRBV11-1 and TRBJ2-5): EAEVAQSPRYKITEKSQAVAFWCDPISGHATLYWYRQILGQGPELLVQFQDESVVDDSQLPKDRFSAERLKGVDSTLKIQPAELGDSAMYLCASSLDRGYQETQYFGPGTRLLVL.

V and J are TRBV2 and TRBJ2-7; checking the TCRdb D call of TRBD1 is not possible without DNA. This CDR3 is 14 amino acids long. Germline values: CDR1 SNHLY, CDR2 FYNNEI. The CDR3 protein is CASSVRGQTYEQYF. Full variable domain (missing parts from reference TRBV2 and TRBJ2-7): EPEVTQTPSHQVTQMGQEVILRCVPISNHLYFYWYRQILGQKVEFLVSFYNNEISEKSEIFDDQFSVERPDGSNFTLKIRSTKLEDSAMYFCASSVRGQTYEQYFGPGTRLTVT.

This chain joins TRBV6-2 or TRBV6-3 and TRBJ1-2; with no DNA, the TCRdb D assignment of TRBD1 cannot be verified. CDR3 length equals 17 residues. CDR1 MNHEY and CDR2 SVGEGT come from the germline V gene. The CDR3 here is CASSYSTRQVWTYGYTF.

V gene TRBV12-3 or TRBV12-4 combines with J gene TRBJ2-7; TCRdb returns TRBD1, unconfirmable since there is no DNA. The CDR3 contains 15 residues. CDR3 protein: CASSLNLGQSHEQYF.

V is TRBV7-2 and J is TRBJ1-2; TCRdb outputs TRBD1, but without DNA this stays unchecked. This CDR3 spans 12 amino acids. Per the germline V gene, CDR1 is SGHTA and CDR2 is FQGNSA. CDR3 in amino acids: CASSFYRWGYTF.

V is TRBV5-1 and J is TRBJ2-7; TCRdb designates TRBD1, a call that cannot be tested without DNA. There are 17 residues in the CDR3. Looked up from germline, CDR1 is SGHRS and CDR2 is YFSETQ. The CDR3 loop reads CASSSPTDPYLTYEQYF.

The chain links TRBV25-1 to TRBJ2-3; the TCRdb D gene call, TRBD2, has no DNA to confirm it. The CDR3 spans 19 residues. Germline loops: CDR1 MGHDK, CDR2 SYGVNS. Here the CDR3 reads CASSDIPIKLAGAVDTQYF.

This chain connects TRBV5-1 to TRBJ2-5; absent DNA, TCRdb's TRBD1 call cannot be checked. This CDR3 has 16 amino acids. Germline V CDR1 and CDR2: SGHRS, YFSETQ. CDR3 sequence reads: CASSLVGGGRAETQYF. The full variable domain, with the rest looked up from reference TRBV5-1 and TRBJ2-5, is KAGVTQTPRYLIKTRGQQVTLSCSPISGHRSVSWYQQTPGQGLQFLFEYFSETQRNKGNFPGRFSGRQFSNSRSEMNVSTLELGDSALYLCASSLVGGGRAETQYFGPGTRLLVL.

This chain links TRBV20-1 with TRBJ2-5; with no DNA, the TCRdb D assignment of TRBD2 cannot be verified. CDR1 is DFQATT, CDR2 SNEGSKA, per germline (reference sequence). CDR3 length equals 13 residues. The CDR3 reads CSASRTSGETQYF.

The chain carries TRBV4-3 and TRBJ2-3; without DNA, the TCRdb call of TRBD2 cannot be checked. Germline CDR1 and CDR2: LGHNA and YSLEER. The CDR3 has 16 residues. CDR3 sequence reads: CASSLGTSASRDTQYF.

J is TRBJ1-4 and V is TRBV3-1. There are 16 residues in the CDR3. The V gene's germline CDR1 is LGHDT and CDR2 YNNKEL (reference sequence). This CDR3 reads CASSQALGRGNEKLFF.

The chain has TRBV4-2 and TRBJ2-1; as DNA is missing, the TRBD2 call by TCRdb cannot be tested. CDR1 and CDR2 (germline): LGHNA, YNFKEQ. CDR3 length equals 15 residues. CDR3 amino acids: CASSQLASGGNEQFF.

The genes are TRBV29-1 and TRBJ2-5; absent DNA, TCRdb's TRBD1 call cannot be checked. Germline V lookup: CDR1 SQVTM, CDR2 ANQGSEA. CDR3 length: 13 amino acids. This CDR3 is CSVGRTQGETQYF.

The CDR3 spells CASSLGRNRDSSYEQYF. The V call is TRBV7-6, the J call TRBJ2-7; TCRdb outputs TRBD1, but without DNA this stays unchecked. This CDR3 region has 17 residues. The germline CDR1 and CDR2 sequences are SGHVS and FNYEAQ.

The chain combines TRBV5-1 with TRBJ1-5; TCRdb designates TRBD1, a call that cannot be tested without DNA. The CDR3 length is 14 residues. The germline CDR1 and CDR2 sequences are SGHRS and YFSETQ. CDR3 in amino acids: CASSPTGPNQPQHF.

The chain's CDR3 is CASSQRRLTYEQYF. The V gene is TRBV3-1, the J gene TRBJ2-7. CDR1 is LGHDT, CDR2 YNNKEL, per germline (reference sequence). The CDR3 length is 14 residues.

The chain combines TRBV18 with TRBJ2-7; the D gene TCRdb calls, TRBD1, cannot be checked with no DNA. The CDR3 contains 17 residues. Per germline, CDR1 KGHSH and CDR2 LQKENI. CDR3 residues: CASSPQGPGGFSYEQYF. Combining the CDR3 with reference TRBV18 and TRBJ2-7 gives the whole variable domain NAGVMQNPRHLVRRRGQEARLRCSPMKGHSHVYWYRQLPEEGLKFMVYLQKENIIDESGMPKERFSAEFPKEGPSILRIQQVVRGDSAAYFCASSPQGPGGFSYEQYFGPGTRLTVT.

By frequency, this clonotype is medium-sized. The CDR3: CASSQTGGTYNEQFF. V is TRBV11-2 and J is TRBJ2-1; lacking DNA, the TRBD1 call made by TCRdb goes unchecked. Germline V lookup: CDR1 SGHAT, CDR2 FQNNGV. The CDR3 loop spans 15 amino acids.

J is TRBJ1-1 and V is TRBV5-1; TCRdb picks TRBD1, but there is no DNA to check that call. This CDR3 has 14 amino acids. In germline, CDR1 is SGHRS, CDR2 YFSETQ. CDR3 sequence reads: CASSLAGAQGEAFF.

J is TRBJ1-4 and V is TRBV18. The CDR3 consists of 13 residues. CDR1 KGHSH and CDR2 LQKENI come from the germline V gene. CDR3 loop: CASSQMNNEKLFF.

The chain carries TRBV4-2 and TRBJ2-1; as DNA is missing, the TRBD2 call by TCRdb cannot be tested. The length of the CDR3 is 15 residues. The V gene's germline CDR1 is LGHNA and CDR2 YNFKEQ. Here the CDR3 reads CASSQGTSAWGEQFF.

J is TRBJ1-3 and V is TRBV12-3 or TRBV12-4; TCRdb selects TRBD1, and the lack of DNA leaves this call unchecked. This CDR3 has 14 residues. The CDR3 is CASSPGGFGNTIYF.

V is TRBV4-1 and J is TRBJ1-4. CDR1 is MGHRA, CDR2 YSYEKL, per germline. CDR3 length equals 13 residues. Here the CDR3 reads CASSQVGLVKLFF.

The CDR3 loop is CASSHTSGGNNEQFF. The rearrangement links TRBV3-1 to TRBJ2-1; without DNA, the TCRdb call of TRBD2 cannot be checked. Germline values: CDR1 LGHDT, CDR2 YNNKEL (reference sequence). The CDR3 runs to 15 residues.

The rearrangement joins TRBV12-3 or TRBV12-4 to TRBJ1-2; TCRdb's D call of TRBD1 is untestable without DNA. This CDR3 contains 14 residues. The CDR3 protein is CASSPGQMPYGYTF.